These 26 T cell receptor beta chains share one sample of origin, sequenced in a study of OX40 agonist ivuxolimab in advanced cancers. Data came from immunoSEQ multiplex PCR; TCRdb stores just in-frame clones and leaves some out. The top ten clones hold 20% to 25% of a sample with approximately 38,000 clones, roughly four fifths of them seen once. The material sequenced was CD4+ or CD8+ T cells sorted from blood, taken in a trial of the OX40 agonist ivuxolimab. The source is an adult with an advanced solid tumor such as melanoma, head and neck, liver or kidney cancer.

As DNA, the CDR3 is TGTGCCAGCAGCGTAGAAGGAGCCTCTGGAAACACCATATATTTT. This gives the protein CASSVEGASGNTIYF. V gene TRBV9 combines with J gene TRBJ1-3; D is unresolved. V lost 0 bases and J 0 bases, leaving 7 bases between the germline ends. CDR3 size: 15 residues. In germline, CDR1 is SGDLS, CDR2 YYNGEE.

The chain employs TRBV28 and TRBJ2-3; TRBD2 matches 9 bases. Germline V gene sequence: CDR1 MDHEN, CDR2 SYDVKM. The CDR3 contains 15 residues. With V trimmed by 5 bases and J by 5 bases, 8 bases remained unmatched. The DNA for the CDR3 is TGTGCCAGCAGTAATAGCGGGAGTGGGGGAGATACGCAGTATTTT. It codes for CASSNSGSGGDTQYF.

This chain connects TRBV19 to TRBJ2-1, with no clear D. Germline lookup yields CDR1 LNHDA and CDR2 SQIVND (reference sequence). Trimming stripped 5 bases from V and 3 bases from J, with 2 bases between. The CDR3 contains 11 residues. The CDR3 reads CASSLYNEQFF. For the CDR3, the DNA is TGTGCCAGTAGTCTCTACAATGAGCAGTTCTTC. The full variable domain, in which reference TRBV19 and TRBJ2-1 provide the parts outside the CDR3, is DGGITQSPKYLFRKEGQNVTLSCEQNLNHDAMYWYRQDPGQGLRLIYYSQIVNDFQKGDIAEGYSVSREKKESFPLTVTSAQKNPTAFYLCASSLYNEQFFGPGTRLTVL.

This clone was found once. CDR3 protein: CASSRDYGETQYF. The CDR3 nucleotides read TGTGCCAGCAGCCGGGACTACGGAGAGACCCAGTACTTC. The chain links TRBV5-4 to TRBJ2-5, with TRBD2 identical over 7 bases. The J segment lost 4 bases and the V segment lost 4 bases, leaving 4 bases of the junction unmatched. The CDR3 has 13 residues. Germline loops: CDR1 SGHNT, CDR2 YYREEE (reference sequence).

The V and J genes are TRBV5-4 and TRBJ2-5; D might be TRBD1 or TRBD2, each matching 5 bases. The V end was cut by 2 bases, the J end by 0 bases, with 14 bases between. The CDR3 spans 16 residues. In germline, CDR1 is SGHNT, CDR2 YYREEE (reference sequence). The CDR3 reads CASSLNEGRDQETQYF. The CDR3 DNA is TGTGCCAGCAGCTTAAATGAGGGACGGGACCAAGAGACCCAGTACTTC.

The sample holds one count of this clone. The rearrangement joins TRBV7-6 to TRBJ2-6; 7 bases align to TRBD1. Germline V gene lookup returns CDR1 SGHVS and CDR2 FNYEAQ. The J segment lost 0 bases and the V segment lost 6 bases, leaving 5 bases of the junction unmatched. This CDR3 has 16 residues. The CDR3 loop is CASSSTGDSGANVLTF. As DNA, the CDR3 is TGTGCCAGCAGTTCAACAGGGGACTCTGGGGCCAACGTCCTGACTTTC.

The chain combines TRBV27 with TRBJ2-7; the match to TRBD1 covers 7 bases. There are 15 residues in the CDR3. The V gene's germline CDR1 is MNHEY and CDR2 SMNVEV (reference sequence). V gave up 3 bases and J gave up 3 bases; unmatched junction bases: 8. The CDR3 sequence is CASSFTAGGNYEQYF. In nucleotides, the CDR3 is TGTGCCAGCAGTTTTACAGCAGGGGGTAACTACGAGCAGTACTTC.

The chain is built from TRBV15 and TRBJ2-3, with 9 positions matching TRBD1. In germline, CDR1 is LNHNV, CDR2 YYDKDF (reference sequence). This CDR3 spans 16 amino acids. After removal of 6 bases from V and 4 bases from J, the junction contained 11 bases not matched to a gene. CDR3 nucleotide sequence: TGTGCCACCAGTCCTGTTTGGGACAGGGAATCAGATACGCAGTATTTT. Its translation: CATSPVWDRESDTQYF.

The J gene is TRBJ2-1, the V gene TRBV28; D uncertain. Germline loops: CDR1 MDHEN, CDR2 SYDVKM. CDR3 length equals 14 residues. Trimming cost V 1 base and J 8 bases, with 12 bases left between them. CDR3 in amino acids: CASSLFSGEYEQFF. The CDR3 coding sequence is TGTGCCAGCAGTTTATTCAGTGGGGAATATGAGCAGTTCTTC.

This chain links TRBV4-1 with TRBJ2-1; D may be TRBD1 (6 bases). The CDR3 runs to 11 residues. Germline lookup yields CDR1 MGHRA and CDR2 YSYEKL. Trimming stripped 8 bases from V and 7 bases from J, with 9 bases between. The CDR3 nucleotides are TGCGCCAGCCGACAGGCGAATGAGCAGTTCTTC. Translated: CASRQANEQFF.

A few counts support this clone. The gene calls are TRBV6-4 and TRBJ1-6, with 7 positions matching TRBD1. Looked up from germline, CDR1 is MRHNA and CDR2 is SNTAGT. The CDR3 contains 15 residues. Trimming cost V 3 bases and J 5 bases; bases outside gene matches: 4. In DNA, the CDR3 is TGTGCCAGCAGTGAGACAGGGCAGAATAATTCACCCCTCCACTTT. Translating gives CASSETGQNNSPLHF.

The chain joins TRBV7-3 to TRBJ2-5; possibly TRBD2 for D (6 bases). The end of the DNA aligns better with TRBJ2-7, so the J call may be wrong. CDR3 length: 13 amino acids. Germline loops: CDR1 SGHTA, CDR2 FQGTGA. The CDR3 loop reads CASSLGLGYEQYF. CDR3 in DNA: TGTGCCAGCAGCTTGGGACTCGGCTACGAGCAGTACTTC.

The chain is built from TRBV6-5 and TRBJ2-2; D ambiguous. V lost 6 bases and J 0 bases, leaving 2 bases between the germline ends. The CDR3 has 12 amino acids. Per the germline V gene, CDR1 is MNHEY and CDR2 is SVGAGI. CDR3 sequence: CASSPNTGELFF. CDR3 bases: TGTGCCAGCAGCCCGAACACCGGGGAGCTGTTTTTT.

CDR3: CASSLIFQGQWGEKLFF. The CDR3 DNA reads as TGTGCCAGCAGTTTAATTTTTCAAGGACAATGGGGGGAAAAACTGTTTTTT. V is TRBV28 and J is TRBJ1-4; a weak D match, TRBD1 (5 bases). Germline CDR1 and CDR2: MDHEN and SYDVKM. The CDR3 has 17 residues. V was pared by 2 bases and J by 8 bases, with 21 bases between.

The chain couples TRBV10-1 to TRBJ2-3, with TRBD2 as a possible D gene (6 bases). The CDR3 totals 15 residues. Germline-derived CDR1 and CDR2 are WNHNN and SYGVQD (reference sequence). V was pared by 5 bases and J by 0 bases, with 12 bases between. CDR3 coding DNA: TGCGCCAGCAGTCCTAGCGACCCTAGCACAGATACGCAGTATTTT. It codes for CASSPSDPSTDTQYF.

V usage is TRBV18 and J usage is TRBJ2-3; 11 nucleotides match TRBD2. V dropped 2 bases and J dropped 0; count of bases not matched to a gene: 10. The germline CDR1 and CDR2 sequences are KGHSH and LQKENI. The CDR3 loop spans 19 amino acids. The CDR3 DNA sequence: TGTGCCAGCTCACCAACGGGGACTAGCGGACCCACTAGCACAGATACGCAGTATTTT. It codes for CASSPTGTSGPTSTDTQYF.

This rearrangement joins TRBV6-5 to TRBJ1-1; unclear D gene. The V and J ends lost 5 bases and 5 bases respectively, with 9 bases between them. CDR3 size: 12 residues. Germline V lookup: CDR1 MNHEY, CDR2 SVGAGI. The CDR3 is CASSTQGTEAFF. The CDR3 DNA sequence: TGTGCCAGCAGTACTCAAGGAACTGAAGCTTTCTTT.

This clone was seen a few times. The V call is TRBV5-5, the J call TRBJ1-5, with TRBD1 as a possible D gene (5 bases). Per germline, CDR1 SGHKS and CDR2 YYEKEE (reference sequence). The CDR3 is 15 amino acids. The ends were cut back, 3 bases at V and 0 bases at J, with 10 bases in the middle. CDR3: CASSWDPYSNQPQHF. The CDR3 DNA is TGTGCCAGCAGCTGGGACCCCTATAGCAATCAGCCCCAGCATTTT.

This rearrangement joins TRBV6-6 to TRBJ2-7, with a possible D match to TRBD2 (5 bases). Germline V CDR1 and CDR2: MNHNY, SVGAGI (reference sequence). The CDR3 runs 15 residues. V was shortened by 6 bases and J by 0 bases, with 15 bases between the two germline ends. This chain's CDR3 is CASSPTPGNSYEQYF. CDR3 DNA: TGTGCCAGCAGCCCAACCCCCGGGAACTCCTACGAGCAGTACTTC.

This chain connects TRBV27 to TRBJ2-1; D call uncertain. This CDR3 has 13 residues. Deletions cut 1 base from V and 6 bases from J, with 7 bases between. The germline V gene encodes CDR1 MNHEY and CDR2 SMNVEV (reference sequence). This chain's CDR3 is CASSLWSGNEQFF. The CDR3 nucleotides are TGTGCCAGCAGTTTATGGTCAGGCAATGAGCAGTTCTTC.

The chain has TRBV6-4 and TRBJ2-7; 13 bases line up with TRBD2. With 5 bases clipped from V and 0 bases from J, the junction kept 1 base outside the gene matches. There are 15 residues in the CDR3. CDR1 is MRHNA and CDR2 is SNTAGT in the germline V gene. The CDR3: CASSRTSGSSYEQYF. The CDR3 DNA reads as TGTGCCAGCAGTCGGACTAGCGGGAGCTCCTACGAGCAGTACTTC.

Only a few counts were recorded for this clone. V gene TRBV28 combines with J gene TRBJ2-7; D might be TRBD1 or TRBD2, each matching 5 bases. The CDR3 is 15 amino acids. V was pared by 5 bases and J by 3 bases, with 17 bases between. Germline-derived CDR1 and CDR2 are MDHEN and SYDVKM. CDR3 in DNA: TGTGCCAGCAGTCGTACCGGGGACGGGATCTACGAGCAGTACTTC. This sequence encodes CASSRTGDGIYEQYF.

The chain uses TRBV19 and TRBJ1-2; 8 nucleotides align to TRBD1. The CDR3 is made up of 14 amino acids. V was clipped by 9 bases and J by 3 bases; unmatched bases: 9. Germline V gives CDR1 LNHDA, CDR2 SQIVND (reference sequence). CDR3 in DNA: TGTGCCAGCGGGGCGACAGGGGCAGACTATGGCTACACCTTC. Protein product: CASGATGADYGYTF.

The chain combines TRBV28 with TRBJ2-7; perhaps TRBD2 as D (5 bases). The germline CDR1 and CDR2 sequences are MDHEN and SYDVKM. CDR3 length: 15 residues. V was trimmed by 6 bases and J by 3 bases, leaving 18 bases between them. CDR3 nucleotides: TGTGCCAGCAGCTCTCACGGGGTCGGGTACTACGAGCAGTACTTC. Its translation: CASSSHGVGYYEQYF.

With respect to this clone: This CDR3 is also generated by other DNA sequences in the sample. The chain carries TRBV27 and TRBJ2-1, with a weak D call TRBD2 (5 bases). Germline loops: CDR1 MNHEY, CDR2 SMNVEV (reference sequence). V was cut by 7 bases and J by 7 bases, with 14 bases left in between. The CDR3 has 13 amino acids. CDR3 amino acids: CASTPRTGNEQFF. CDR3 nucleotides: TGTGCCAGCACCCCTAGGACTGGAAATGAGCAGTTCTTC.

The chain combines TRBV5-1 with TRBJ2-5; 10 bases match TRBD2. The germline V gene has CDR1 SGHRS and CDR2 YFSETQ. The CDR3 is 18 residues long. J lost 5 bases, V lost 3 bases, and 16 bases had no gene match. CDR3 protein: CASSYTLWDSSGRETQYF. CDR3 nucleotide sequence: TGCGCCAGCAGCTACACCCTGTGGGACAGTAGCGGGAGGGAGACCCAGTACTTC.